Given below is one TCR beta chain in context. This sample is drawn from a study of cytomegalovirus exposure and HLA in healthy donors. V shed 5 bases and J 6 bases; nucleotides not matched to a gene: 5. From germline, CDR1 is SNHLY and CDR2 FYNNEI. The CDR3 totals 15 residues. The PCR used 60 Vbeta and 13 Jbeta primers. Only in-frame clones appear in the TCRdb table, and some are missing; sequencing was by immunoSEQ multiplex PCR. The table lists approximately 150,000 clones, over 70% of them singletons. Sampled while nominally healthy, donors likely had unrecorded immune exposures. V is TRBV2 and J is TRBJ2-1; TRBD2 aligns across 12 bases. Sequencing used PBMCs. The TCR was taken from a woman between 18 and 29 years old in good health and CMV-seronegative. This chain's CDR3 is CASSLLAGGANEQFF. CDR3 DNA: TGTGCCAGCAGTTTACTAGCGGGAGGAGCCAATGAGCAGTTCTTC.